Listed here is a single T cell receptor beta chain. This specimen belongs to a study of cytomegalovirus exposure and HLA in healthy donors. With 4 bases clipped from V and 0 bases from J, the junction kept 1 base outside the gene matches. Germline CDR1 SGHVS, CDR2 FQNEAQ. The CDR3 consists of 14 residues. PCR used 60 Vbeta primers and 13 Jbeta primers. Produced via immunoSEQ multiplex PCR; TCRdb's table is partial and in-frame only. The sample records 200,000 or so clones, roughly 80% being singletons. Sequenced: PBMCs. The TCR originated in a man aged 35 to 55 in good health and CMV-seronegative. The chain is built from TRBV7-8 and TRBJ2-5; 8 bases align to TRBD2. The CDR3 sequence: CASSSGGNQETQYF. In DNA, the CDR3 is TGTGCCAGCAGCTCGGGGGGGAACCAAGAGACCCAGTACTTC.